This T cell receptor (beta chain) is from a study of OX40 agonist ivuxolimab in advanced cancers. Looking at the study overall: Ivuxolimab, which targeted the costimulatory receptor OX40 (CD134), was an agonistic, fully human IgG2 monoclonal antibody. Prior anti-PD-1, anti-PD-L1 or anti-CTLA-4 therapy was permitted, and 40% of dose-escalation patients had received checkpoint inhibitors. Partial responses were achieved by three dose-escalation patients, of whom one had hepatocellular carcinoma and two had cutaneous melanoma. Of the 50 or so patients in dose escalation, around 19 had hepatocellular carcinoma, around 15 had melanoma, 9 had renal cell carcinoma and 9 had head and neck cancer. The paper describes the monotherapy dose-escalation part (N = 52 patients) of the phase I trial of ivuxolimab. The dose-escalation cohort was around 83% male with a mean age of around 62 years, ranging from roughly 23 to 80. Peripheral TCRbeta sequencing was intended to test whether TCR sequence diversity was altered and clonal T-cell expansion was caused by ivuxolimab. Intravenous ivuxolimab was administered to patients every 2 weeks at six dose levels: 0.01, 0.1, 0.3, 1.5, 3 and 10 mg/kg. Study-wide findings and limitations: After ivuxolimab, CD8+ T cells had more expanded clones than CD4+ T cells on average. At doses of 0.1 to 3.0 mg/kg, clonal expansion of both CD4+ and CD8+ blood T cells was observed from baseline to week 6. The antigen specificity of the peripheral T cells that underwent clonal expansion was not determined. Partial responders in the 0.1-3.0 mg/kg groups had among the lowest normalized peripheral clonal expansion, especially among CD8+ T cells. Low levels of normalized T-cell clonal expansion were also seen in some patients who did not respond.

Patients with autoimmune disease history or receiving systemic immunosuppression were excluded from the trial. Peripheral blood for TCR sequencing was collected from all dose cohorts at baseline, on cycle 4 day 1, and on cycle 7 day 1. The samples were taken from a phase I, first-in-human, multicenter, open-label dose-escalation trial of ivuxolimab. The trial enrolled adults with locally advanced or metastatic head and neck squamous cell, hepatocellular, melanoma or renal cell carcinoma. Before TCR sequencing, CD4+ T cells and CD8+ T cells were sorted from peripheral blood as separate populations. On this clone: No antigen is known for it. Per-nucleotide qualities are absent, and no much larger clonotype sits a single base away.

To sequence the TCRbeta CDR3 region, genomic DNA was isolated from the sorted cells. TCRbeta CDR3 regions were sequenced using the immunoSEQ Assay. TCRdb limited this immuneACCESS table to in-frame rearrangements with V and J called. A share of clones is missing; checked studies link under half to unresolved V genes, and the rest is unexplained. This sample comprises roughly 88,000 clones, around 87% of them detected only once. Roughly 4% of the sample rests with the top ten. V lost 5 bases and J lost 4 bases; the stretch between them is 6 bases long. From its cysteine to its phenylalanine, the CDR3 spans 12 amino acids. The only DNA kept is the CDR3, 36 bases in frame from the first base. CDR1 and CDR2, looked up from the germline V gene (reference sequence), are LNHDA and SQIVND.

Here the sequenced sample was CD4+ or CD8+ T cells sorted from blood, taken in a trial of the OX40 agonist ivuxolimab. This TCR came from an adult with an advanced solid tumor such as melanoma, head and neck, liver or kidney cancer. The receptor chain draws on TRBV19 and TRBJ1-5; the D segment cannot be called with confidence. The sequence in DNA is TGTGCCAGTAGTGAACTAAATCAGCCCCAGCATTTT. Its protein reads: CASSELNQPQHF. Beyond the CDR3, the reference TRBV19 and TRBJ1-5 genes provide the residues; the full variable domain reads: DGGITQSPKYLFRKEGQNVTLSCEQNLNHDAMYWYRQDPGQGLRLIYYSQIVNDFQKGDIAEGYSVSREKKESFPLTVTSAQKNPTAFYLCASSELNQPQHFGDGTRLSIL.